The 16 T cell receptor beta chains below come from one sample, sequenced in a study of cytomegalovirus exposure and HLA in healthy donors. Primers included in the PCR were 60 Vbeta and 13 Jbeta primers. Produced via immunoSEQ multiplex PCR; TCRdb's table is partial and in-frame only. Among a few hundred thousand clones listed, around 83% were seen once. Sequencing was carried out using PBMCs. The origin of the receptors is a girl aged 5 to 17 in good health and CMV-seronegative.

This clone occurred a few times. This chain links TRBV2 with TRBJ2-2; 8 bases line up with TRBD2. After removal of 10 bases from V and 0 bases from J, the junction contained 7 bases not matched to a gene. The CDR3 length is 15 residues. Germline V CDR1 and CDR2: SNHLY, FYNNEI. The CDR3 loop reads CATRAGDSNTGELFF. The CDR3 region has the DNA TGTGCCACACGAGCGGGGGATTCGAACACCGGGGAGCTGTTTTTT. The whole variable domain, remainder taken from reference TRBV2 and TRBJ2-2, is EPEVTQTPSHQVTQMGQEVILRCVPISNHLYFYWYRQILGQKVEFLVSFYNNEISEKSEIFDDQFSVERPDGSNFTLKIRSTKLEDSAMYFCATRAGDSNTGELFFGEGSRLTVL.

This clone was recorded once. This same CDR3 is encoded by further DNA sequences in the sample. J is TRBJ1-4 and V is TRBV28; D might be TRBD1 (5 bases). Germline loops: CDR1 MDHEN, CDR2 SYDVKM. The CDR3 extends over 15 amino acids. The V gene lost 6 bases and the J gene lost 14 bases, with 25 bases spanning the gap. CDR3 in DNA: TGTGCCAGCAGGTTGAGCGCAGGACGACCCAGGGATCTGTTTTTT. This translates into CASRLSAGRPRDLFF.

This chain uses TRBV10-2 with TRBJ2-2; TRBD2 agrees at 9 bases. CDR1 is WSHSY, CDR2 SAAADI, per germline. The CDR3 runs 12 residues. With V trimmed by 7 bases and J by 7 bases, 1 base remained unmatched. CDR3 protein: CASKTSGGELFF. In DNA, the CDR3 is TGCGCCAGCAAGACTAGCGGCGGGGAGCTGTTTTTT.

This clone appeared a single time. One end of the junction is discordant with germline, which a read error may explain. V usage is TRBV28 and J usage is TRBJ2-1, with D possibly matching TRBD1 (6 bases). The CDR3 totals 12 residues. Per germline, CDR1 MDHEN and CDR2 SYDVKM. Here the CDR3 DNA reads TGTGCCAGCAGAACACAAGAGACAGGCTTAATCTTC. Its protein product is CASRTQETGLIF.

This rearrangement joins TRBV27 to TRBJ1-5, with a possible D match to TRBD1 (5 bases). The length of the CDR3 is 16 residues. Germline V CDR1 and CDR2: MNHEY, SMNVEV (reference sequence). Trimming left V 4 bases short and J 5 bases short, with 18 bases between. The CDR3 sequence: CASSSVAGWSDQPQHF. CDR3 DNA: TGTGCCAGCAGTTCGGTGGCAGGGTGGAGCGATCAGCCCCAGCATTTT.

This chain uses TRBV7-9 with TRBJ1-6, with TRBD1 matching over 8 bases. The trim removed 6 bases at V and 10 bases at J, leaving 8 bases unmatched. CDR3 length: 14 residues. Germline lookup yields CDR1 SEHNR and CDR2 FQNEAQ (reference sequence). CDR3 protein: CASRQGVVESPLHF. CDR3 nucleotides: TGTGCCAGCAGACAGGGGGTGGTGGAATCACCCCTCCACTTT.

The V and J genes are TRBV6-1 and TRBJ1-5; D is uncertain. This CDR3 is built from 16 residues. The germline V and J ends were trimmed by 4 bases and 8 bases, with 21 bases remaining between them. Germline CDR1 is MNHNS and CDR2 is SASEGT. This CDR3 reads CASSGRQTPLGEPQHF. The CDR3 DNA is TGTGCCAGCAGTGGCCGCCAAACCCCCCTAGGAGAGCCCCAGCATTTT.

The genes are TRBV6-6 and TRBJ1-1; D unclear. The germline V gene encodes CDR1 MNHNY and CDR2 SVGAGI (reference sequence). The CDR3 is 14 amino acids. V was trimmed by 2 bases and J by 1 base, leaving 8 bases between them. The CDR3 nucleotides are TGTGCCAGCAGTTACGATTCAGAGAACACTGAAGCTTTCTTT. It encodes CASSYDSENTEAFF.

For the CDR3, the DNA is TGTGCCAGCTCACCAGGAGGGCGCGGTGACTATGGCTACACCTTC. Amino acids: CASSPGGRGDYGYTF. This sequence joins TRBV18 and TRBJ1-2; D uncertain. Germline V gives CDR1 KGHSH, CDR2 LQKENI. V was shortened by 2 bases and J by 3 bases, with 13 bases between the two germline ends. This CDR3 has 15 amino acids.

The chain couples TRBV6-4 to TRBJ2-1; 11 bases fit TRBD2. The CDR3 runs to 15 residues. Trimming cost V 5 bases and J 8 bases; bases outside gene matches: 8. The V gene's germline CDR1 is MRHNA and CDR2 SNTAGT. DNA of the CDR3: TGTGCCAGCAGTCTACTAGCGGGAGCATCCCATGAGCAGTTCTTC. Amino acids: CASSLLAGASHEQFF.

The chain recombines TRBV6-6 with TRBJ2-1; 12 bases are a match to TRBD2. From germline, CDR1 is MNHNY and CDR2 SVGAGI (reference sequence). V lost 2 bases to trimming and J lost 5 bases; unmatched junction nucleotides: 4. This CDR3 is 16 amino acids long. The CDR3 DNA sequence: TGTGCCAGCAGTTACCTAGCGGGGGGGCTGCACAATGAGCAGTTCTTC. Protein sequence: CASSYLAGGLHNEQFF.

V gene TRBV27 combines with J gene TRBJ1-4; weak D call: TRBD1 (6 bases). Germline V gives CDR1 MNHEY, CDR2 SMNVEV (reference sequence). CDR3 length equals 14 residues. V gave up 7 bases and J gave up 10 bases, with 19 bases separating them. The DNA of the CDR3 is TGTGCCAGCACCTCCCAGGGGCCGGGGGGAAAACTGTTTTTT. Its protein product is CASTSQGPGGKLFF.

This sequence joins TRBV5-5 and TRBJ2-1, with 9 nucleotides matching TRBD2. There are 16 residues in the CDR3. Germline V lookup: CDR1 SGHKS, CDR2 YYEKEE (reference sequence). With 3 bases clipped from V and 6 bases from J, the junction kept 10 bases outside the gene matches. CDR3 residues: CASSSFRLAARNEQFF. In nucleotides, the CDR3 is TGTGCCAGCAGCTCTTTTCGACTAGCGGCGCGCAATGAGCAGTTCTTC.

The genes are TRBV15 and TRBJ1-2; D uncertain. The CDR3 runs 14 residues. The germline V gene has CDR1 LNHNV and CDR2 YYDKDF (reference sequence). V was trimmed by 0 bases and J by 3 bases, leaving 8 bases between them. CDR3 DNA sequence: TGTGCCACCAGCAGAGAGGGAGAATACTATGGCTACACCTTC. This gives the protein CATSREGEYYGYTF.

This clone was picked up one time. CDR3 sequence reads: CASSLGGASGRSGETQYF. In DNA, the CDR3 is TGTGCCAGCAGTTTAGGCGGGGCTAGCGGGAGAAGTGGAGAGACCCAGTACTTC. The V call is TRBV28, the J call TRBJ2-5, with 10 bases identical to TRBD2. CDR1 is MDHEN and CDR2 is SYDVKM in the germline V gene. V dropped 2 bases and J dropped 4; count of bases not matched to a gene: 13. The CDR3 covers 18 residues.

This chain connects TRBV19 to TRBJ2-1; a possible D gene is TRBD1 (5 bases). Trimming pared 4 bases from V and 9 bases from J, leaving 19 bases between. Germline CDR1 is LNHDA and CDR2 is SQIVND (reference sequence). CDR3 length: 15 amino acids. The CDR3 DNA is TGTGCCAGTAGTAGTCCAGGGCGTGCCGAAATTGAGCAGTTCTTC. It yields the protein CASSSPGRAEIEQFF.